This record concerns one T cell receptor (beta chain) sequence. Libraries were prepared by immunoSEQ multiplex PCR; TCRdb keeps only in-frame clonotypes and omits some of them. The sample carries tens of thousands of clones, 82% recorded once. The data were taken from a study of OX40 agonist ivuxolimab in advanced cancers. For the study at large: Patients' therapy was ivuxolimab, an antibody that acts as an agonist of OX40 (CD134). Three patients responded partially, comprising one with hepatocellular carcinoma and two with cutaneous melanoma.

This CDR3 region has 15 residues. Trimming removed 5 bases at V and 3 bases at J, with 16 bases between. In germline, CDR1 is MDHEN, CDR2 SYDVKM. The sample was CD4+ or CD8+ T cells sorted from blood, taken in a trial of the OX40 agonist ivuxolimab. The genes are TRBV28 and TRBJ1-1; possibly TRBD1 for D (5 bases). The receptor comes from an adult with an advanced solid tumor such as melanoma, head and neck, liver or kidney cancer. The CDR3 coding sequence is TGTGCCAGCAGTATTGTGGGGTTAGGGGACACTGAAGCTTTCTTT. Its translation is CASSIVGLGDTEAFF.